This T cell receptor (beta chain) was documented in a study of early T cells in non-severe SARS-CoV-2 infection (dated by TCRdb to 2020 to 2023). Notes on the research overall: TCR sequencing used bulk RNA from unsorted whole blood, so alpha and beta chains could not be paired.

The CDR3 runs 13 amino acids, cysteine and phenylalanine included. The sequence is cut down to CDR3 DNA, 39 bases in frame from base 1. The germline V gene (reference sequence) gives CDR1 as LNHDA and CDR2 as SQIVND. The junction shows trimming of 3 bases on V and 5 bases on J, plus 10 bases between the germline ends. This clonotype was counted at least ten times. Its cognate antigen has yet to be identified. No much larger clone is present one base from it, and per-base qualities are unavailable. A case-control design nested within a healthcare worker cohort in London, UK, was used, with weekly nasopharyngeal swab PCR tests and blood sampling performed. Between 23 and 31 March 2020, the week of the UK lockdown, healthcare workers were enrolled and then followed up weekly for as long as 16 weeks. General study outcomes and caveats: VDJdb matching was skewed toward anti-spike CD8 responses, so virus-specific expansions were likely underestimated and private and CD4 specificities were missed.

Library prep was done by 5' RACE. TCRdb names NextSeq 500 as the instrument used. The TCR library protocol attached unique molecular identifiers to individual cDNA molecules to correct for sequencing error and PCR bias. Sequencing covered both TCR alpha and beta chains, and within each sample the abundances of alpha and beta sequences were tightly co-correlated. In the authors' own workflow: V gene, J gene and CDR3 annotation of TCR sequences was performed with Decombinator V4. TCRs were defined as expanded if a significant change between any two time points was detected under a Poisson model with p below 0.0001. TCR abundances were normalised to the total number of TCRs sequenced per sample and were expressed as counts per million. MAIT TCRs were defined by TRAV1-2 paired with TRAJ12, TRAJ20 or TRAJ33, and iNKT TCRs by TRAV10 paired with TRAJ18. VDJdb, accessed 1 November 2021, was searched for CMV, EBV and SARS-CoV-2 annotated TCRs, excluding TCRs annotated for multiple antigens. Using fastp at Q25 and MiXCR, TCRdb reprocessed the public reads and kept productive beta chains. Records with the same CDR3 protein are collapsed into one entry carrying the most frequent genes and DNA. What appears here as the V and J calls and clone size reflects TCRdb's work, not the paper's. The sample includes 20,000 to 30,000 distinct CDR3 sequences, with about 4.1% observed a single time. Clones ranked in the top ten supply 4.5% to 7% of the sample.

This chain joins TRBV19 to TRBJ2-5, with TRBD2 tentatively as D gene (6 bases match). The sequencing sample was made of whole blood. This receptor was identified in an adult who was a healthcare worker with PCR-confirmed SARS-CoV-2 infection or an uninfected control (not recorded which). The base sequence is TGTGCCAGTAGTATGGACGGGGGTGAGACCCAGTACTTC. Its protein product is CASSMDGGETQYF.